These 9 T cell receptor beta chains came from one sample sequenced in a study of cytomegalovirus exposure and HLA in healthy donors. The PCR employed 60 Vbeta primers together with 13 Jbeta primers. The method was immunoSEQ multiplex PCR; TCRdb's version includes in-frame clones alone and lacks a portion of them. The sample holds about 87,000 clones, approximately 74% seen once. The sample consisted of PBMCs. The receptors here all came from a man aged 25 to 40 in good health and CMV-seropositive.

V usage is TRBV4-1 and J usage is TRBJ1-4; D call uncertain. Germline loops: CDR1 MGHRA, CDR2 YSYEKL. The V end was cut by 4 bases, the J end by 3 bases, with 9 bases between. This CDR3 has 14 residues. CDR3 sequence (DNA): TGCGCCAGCAGCCCCGGGAGGGCTAATGAAAAACTGTTTTTT. Translation: CASSPGRANEKLFF.

The CDR3 bases are TGTGCCAGCAGTCCCGGACAGGTGGATACGCAGTATTTT. This translates into CASSPGQVDTQYF. The chain is built from TRBV6-5 and TRBJ2-3; 7 nucleotides align to TRBD1. Trimming cost V 5 bases and J 6 bases; bases outside gene matches: 5. Germline CDR1 and CDR2: MNHEY and SVGAGI. This CDR3 is built from 13 residues.

DNA of the CDR3: TGTGCCAGCAGTCAGGGCACCGGACAGGGGTCCCGGCAGTACTTC. Its protein product is CASSQGTGQGSRQYF. The V gene is TRBV7-9, the J gene TRBJ2-7; 9 positions match TRBD1. Germline CDR1 and CDR2: SEHNR and FQNEAQ (reference sequence). V shed 6 bases, J shed 9 bases, and the junction held 15 bases outside the gene matches. This CDR3 comprises 15 residues.

In its sample, this clone was seen a few times. The J gene is TRBJ2-7, the V gene TRBV10-2; 9 bases fit TRBD1. Germline V gene sequence: CDR1 WSHSY, CDR2 SAAADI. The CDR3 sequence is 15 residues long. V gave up 4 bases and J gave up 1 base; unmatched junction bases: 5. This CDR3 is CASSGPGQGSYEQYF. DNA of the CDR3: TGCGCCAGCAGTGGACCGGGACAGGGTTCCTACGAGCAGTACTTC.

The genes are TRBV7-2 and TRBJ1-4; TRBD1 agrees at 9 bases. CDR3 length: 16 residues. From germline, CDR1 is SGHTA and CDR2 FQGNSA. V shed 4 bases and J 9 bases; nucleotides not matched to a gene: 12. CDR3 sequence: CASSSSPPGQGKKLFF. Here the CDR3 DNA reads TGTGCCAGCAGCTCCAGCCCTCCGGGACAGGGAAAAAAACTGTTTTTT.

This clone was recorded a few times. V gene TRBV7-9 combines with J gene TRBJ2-5; D remains ambiguous. Looked up from germline, CDR1 is SEHNR and CDR2 is FQNEAQ (reference sequence). Trimming took off 2 bases at V and 5 bases at J, with 9 bases between the two ends. The length of the CDR3 is 13 residues. CDR3 coding DNA: TGTGCCAGCAGCTTACAACGGTGGGAGACCCAGTACTTC. Translation: CASSLQRWETQYF. The whole variable domain, remainder taken from reference TRBV7-9 and TRBJ2-5, is DTGVSQNPRHKITKRGQNVTFRCDPISEHNRLYWYRQTLGQGPEFLTYFQNEAQLEKSRLLSDRFSAERPKGSFSTLEIQRTEQGDSAMYLCASSLQRWETQYFGPGTRLLVL.

This clone occurred once. The chain combines TRBV5-4 with TRBJ2-3, with 7 nucleotides matching TRBD1. This CDR3 is built from 15 residues. J lost 0 bases, V lost 4 bases, and 5 bases had no gene match. The germline gives CDR1 SGHNT, CDR2 YYREEE (reference sequence). CDR3 nucleotides: TGTGCCAGCAGCGGGGACAGTTTTAGCACAGATACGCAGTATTTT. It is translated as CASSGDSFSTDTQYF.

The chain recombines TRBV9 with TRBJ1-1, with a tentative D call TRBD1 (5 bases). The CDR3 spans 15 residues. Germline V lookup: CDR1 SGDLS, CDR2 YYNGEE. V lost 4 bases to trimming and J lost 3 bases, with 16 bases between them. Written as DNA, the CDR3 is TGTGCCAGCAGCCCGGGGGGGGTGAAGGACACTGAAGCTTTCTTT. This codes for CASSPGGVKDTEAFF.

The chain couples TRBV9 to TRBJ2-7; 7 positions agree with TRBD2. This CDR3 region has 13 residues. Trimming took 5 bases from V and 6 from J; bases not matched to a gene: 8. Germline loops: CDR1 SGDLS, CDR2 YYNGEE. CDR3 amino acids: CASSGGGPGEQYF. The CDR3 DNA reads as TGTGCCAGCAGTGGGGGAGGGCCTGGCGAGCAGTACTTC.